This T cell receptor (beta chain) originates from a study of shared clonotypes between healthy human individuals. Turning to the study itself: CD4 naive and CD4 memory each took three plates per donor, while CD8 naive took two and CD8 memory one.

The V and J ends lost 5 bases and 2 bases respectively, with 14 bases between them. The CDR3 spans 15 residues. Germline V gene sequence: CDR1 SGHTA, CDR2 FQGTGA. Original methodology: Quality scores were absent from the junction-only immunoSEQ sequences, so filtering differed. Measured with immunoSEQ multiplex PCR; TCRdb has only the in-frame clones, and not every one. V and J calls and clone size are as listed in that table; D and trimming were resolved from the DNA. The sample includes about 2.4 million clones, over 85% of them seen just once. CD4+ cells were split into CD45RA+ naive and CD45RA-negative memory subsets.

The chain joins TRBV7-3 to TRBJ2-3; D is perhaps TRBD1 (6 bases). The receptor was isolated from a man between 18 and 35 years old in good health. Some clones in this sample may be carry-over from other donors' samples. Input material: naive CD4+ T cells from PBMCs. This sample's subset: CD45RA+ positively selected. CDR3 nucleotides: TGTGCCAGCAGCCCTGACGGGACATCCACAGATACGCAGTATTTT. Protein: CASSPDGTSTDTQYF. The variable domain in full, with the rest retrieved from reference TRBV7-3 and TRBJ2-3, is GAGVSQTPSNKVTEKGKYVELRCDPISGHTALYWYRQSLGQGPEFLIYFQGTGAADDSGLPNDRFFAVRPEGSVSTLKIQRTERGDSAVYLCASSPDGTSTDTQYFGPGTRLTVL.